This TCR beta chain originates from a study of CD8 T cells in ankylosing spondylitis. This clonotype was seen ten or more times. With molecular barcodes, quantitative 5'-RACE was used to make the TCR beta libraries. A single record per CDR3 protein comes from TCRdb applying MiXCR to the 5' RACE reads. The sample lists roughly 180,000 distinct CDR3 sequences; around a tenth were seen once. The clonotype comes from a male donor with ankylosing spondylitis or in good health (not recorded which). The material sequenced was blood, either unsorted or a sorted T cell fraction (not recorded which).

The CDR3 here is CASSQVVGVDEQFF. In DNA, the CDR3 is TGCGCCAGCAGCCAAGTAGTGGGAGTTGATGAGCAGTTCTTC. The V and J genes are TRBV4-1 and TRBJ2-1; TRBD2 might be the D (5 bases). The CDR3 covers 14 residues. Germline-derived CDR1 and CDR2 are MGHRA and YSYEKL. The ends were cut back, 1 base at V and 8 bases at J, with 12 bases in the middle.